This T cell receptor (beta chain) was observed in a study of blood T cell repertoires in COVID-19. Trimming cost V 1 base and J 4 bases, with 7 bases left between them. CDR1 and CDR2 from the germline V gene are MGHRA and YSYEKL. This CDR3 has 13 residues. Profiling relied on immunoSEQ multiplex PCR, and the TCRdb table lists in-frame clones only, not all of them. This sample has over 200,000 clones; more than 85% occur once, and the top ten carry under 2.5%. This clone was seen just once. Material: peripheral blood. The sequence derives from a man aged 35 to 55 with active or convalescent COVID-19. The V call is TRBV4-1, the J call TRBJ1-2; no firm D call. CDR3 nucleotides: TGCGCCAGCAGCCAAGGGCAATCCTATGGCTACACCTTC. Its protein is CASSQGQSYGYTF.